Listed here is a single T cell receptor (beta chain). This clonotype was seen ten or more times. Its specific antigen is unknown. No quality values exist for individual bases; no much larger clone is one base distant. The data stem from a study of T cells in Graves' hyperthyroidism and ophthalmopathy (dated by TCRdb to the late 2010s). About the full investigation: Peripheral blood samples were taken at the time of initial diagnosis, prior to any treatment. A discovery cohort of roughly 100 patients, about 43 with Graves' ophthalmopathy and about 58 with stable Graves' hyperthyroidism, was used to find distinguishing TCR V-J signatures. Prospective prediction of ophthalmopathy was tested in an independent validation cohort consisting of roughly 20 hyperthyroidism patients and around 16 patients who later progressed to ophthalmopathy. The 100 or so discovery patients were divided at random into training and test sets in a 7:3 ratio. In about 6 Graves' hyperthyroidism patients, the study also compared T-cell repertoires from thyroid tissue with T-cell repertoires from blood. After blood sampling, hyperthyroidism patients were treated with methimazole at a starting dose of 30 mg daily, and ophthalmopathy patients were treated with high-dose intravenous methylprednisolone. The paper describes TCR Vbeta CDR3 sequencing of 140 or so peripheral blood samples, made up of about 41 ophthalmopathy patients, over 70 hyperthyroidism patients and 17 progressor patients.

The full study reports these points: In cross-validation, a model built on a 13 V-J signature told ophthalmopathy apart from stable hyperthyroidism with under 90% sensitivity and roughly 81% specificity, and in testing the same model reached 80%/75%. No statistical method was used to fix the sample size in advance, and group allocation was not hidden from the investigators. Most expanded thyroid clonotypes (frequency above 0.001) were also detected in blood, a finding suggesting that blood repertoires may reflect thyroid immune responses. In validation, the model predicted progression to ophthalmopathy a median of about 6 months before onset, with over 55% sensitivity and 72.22% specificity.

The CDR3 holds 16 amino acids from the cysteine to the phenylalanine. Only CDR3 DNA is held: 48 bases, read in frame from base 1. Unmatched junction bases come to 13, with V trimmed by 2 bases and J by 6 bases. Via the germline V gene (reference sequence), CDR1 is DFQATT and CDR2 SNEGSKA. Stable Graves' hyperthyroidism was defined as no progression to ophthalmopathy during 18 months of follow-up. Hyperthyroidism patients were newly diagnosed, had a disease duration of under 2 months, and were aged 18 to 65 years. Exclusion was applied to patients with uncontrolled infections, other autoimmune diseases, pregnancy or lactation. Diagnoses relied on clinical symptoms, serum thyroxine and TRAb, thyroid ultrasound and orbital computed tomography. PBMCs were isolated from more than 8 ml of fresh peripheral blood by Ficoll-Paque density gradient centrifugation. Total RNA was extracted using Trizol reagent, and RNA quality was assessed on an Agilent 2100 Bioanalyzer.

TCR beta CDR3 regions were amplified from RNA transcripts. For the first round of RT-PCR on the TCR CDR3, the HTBI primer set was used together with the Qiagen OneStep RT-PCR kit. A second multiplex PCR round built the libraries, followed by size selection and purification. Libraries were sequenced paired-end with 100 bp reads on an Illumina HiSeq2000. As for the original processing: SOAPnuke was used to process the raw data, throwing out any read that contained adapters or uncalled bases, had a mean Phred below 15, or lacked an exact constant-primer or identifier match. High-quality paired reads were merged with COPE v1.2.5, and unique nucleotide sequences were defined as clonotypes. MiTCR v1.1 was used to align clonotypes to the IMGT TRBV, TRBD and TRBJ reference segments. Only V-J combinations with frequency above 0.0001, covering approximately 99% of repertoires, were analysed. A TCS score was defined as the ratio of F50 (clonal expansion) to E x V (chaos), with BLOSUM62-based TCRdist applied between CDR3 peptides within each V-J. Welch's t-statistics and random forest reduced around 520 V-J features to 10 to 15, which were used in a naive Bayes classifier (R e1071). TCRdb passed the public sequencing reads through fastp at Q25 and MiXCR, retaining productive beta sequences. Each CDR3 protein gets just one entry, which takes the most common genes and DNA from the rows behind it. For this entry, the V and J calls and clone size follow TCRdb and not the study's own pipeline. The sample has around 500,000 distinct CDR3 sequences on record, roughly 15% of them singletons. Clones ranked in the top ten supply approximately 15% of the sample.

This receptor was obtained from a woman between 40 and 55 years old with Graves' hyperthyroidism. Recombination linked TRBV20-1 to TRBJ2-7; 10 nucleotides in the junction match TRBD1. What was sequenced was blood. In nucleotide form, the sequence is TGCAGTGCTAGACCCTGGACAGGGGGAAGTTCAGGCGAGCAGTACTTC. The encoded protein is CSARPWTGGSSGEQYF.